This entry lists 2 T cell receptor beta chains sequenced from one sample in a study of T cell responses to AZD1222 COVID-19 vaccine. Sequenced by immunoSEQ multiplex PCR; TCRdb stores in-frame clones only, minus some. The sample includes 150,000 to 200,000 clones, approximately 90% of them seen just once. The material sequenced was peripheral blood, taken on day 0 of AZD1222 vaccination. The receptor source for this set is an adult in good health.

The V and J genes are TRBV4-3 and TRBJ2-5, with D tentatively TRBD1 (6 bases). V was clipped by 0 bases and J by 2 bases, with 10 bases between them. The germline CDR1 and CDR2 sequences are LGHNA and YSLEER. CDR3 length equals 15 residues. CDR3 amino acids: CASSQDGGRQETQYF. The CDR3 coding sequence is TGCGCCAGCAGCCAAGATGGGGGCAGACAAGAGACCCAGTACTTC.

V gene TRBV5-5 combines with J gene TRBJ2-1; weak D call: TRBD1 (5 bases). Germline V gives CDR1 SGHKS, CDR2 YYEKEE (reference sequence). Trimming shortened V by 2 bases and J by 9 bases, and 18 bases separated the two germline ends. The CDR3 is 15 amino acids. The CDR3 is CASSFLSGRSGEQFF. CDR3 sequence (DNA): TGTGCCAGCAGCTTCTTGTCAGGGCGGTCGGGTGAGCAGTTCTTC.